Following are 21 T cell receptor beta chains from one sample sequenced in a study of cytomegalovirus exposure and HLA in healthy donors. Researchers ran the PCR with 60 Vbeta and 13 Jbeta primers. Data came from immunoSEQ multiplex PCR; TCRdb stores just in-frame clones and leaves some out. Of 75,000 to 100,000 clones detected, under 80% appear once; the ten largest clones hold less than 2%. The specimen was PBMCs. Source of these receptors: a male donor in good health and CMV-seronegative.

The chain combines TRBV19 with TRBJ1-4, with D perhaps matching TRBD1 (5 bases). CDR1 is LNHDA, CDR2 SQIVND, per germline (reference sequence). This CDR3 comprises 14 residues. V was clipped by 7 bases and J by 1 base, with 10 bases between them. The CDR3 protein is CASTSRGTNEKLFF. The DNA for the CDR3 is TGTGCCAGTACCTCAAGGGGAACTAATGAAAAACTGTTTTTT.

The V call is TRBV11-2, the J call TRBJ1-1; D is ambiguous. Germline CDR1 is SGHAT and CDR2 is FQNNGV. The CDR3 contains 14 residues. Trimming removed 1 base from V and 1 base from J, with 7 bases in between. CDR3: CASSLGPGNTEAFF. The CDR3 DNA is TGTGCCAGCAGCTTAGGGCCGGGGAACACTGAAGCTTTCTTT.

The chain has TRBV30 and TRBJ1-3; D is undetermined. Germline loops: CDR1 GTSNPN, CDR2 SVGIG (reference sequence). Deletions cut 7 bases from V and 4 bases from J, with 8 bases between. The CDR3 totals 11 residues. DNA of the CDR3: TGTGCCTCCGCGTGGGGAAACACCATATATTTT. Amino acid sequence: CASAWGNTIYF. Complete variable domain (other parts from reference TRBV30 and TRBJ1-3): SQTIHQWPATLVQPVGSPLSLECTVEGTSNPNLYWYRQAAGRGLQLLFYSVGIGQISSEVPQNLSASRPQDRQFILSSKKLLLSDSGFYLCASAWGNTIYFGEGSWLTVV.

This clone was counted only a few times. The gene calls are TRBV10-3 and TRBJ2-3; 9 nucleotides line up with TRBD2. CDR1 is ENHRY and CDR2 is SYGVKD in the germline V gene. The CDR3 spans 13 residues. Germline trimming cut 10 bases from V and 2 bases from J; bases unmatched to any gene: 4. This CDR3 is CATLAGTTDTQYF. The CDR3 nucleotides are TGTGCCACTCTAGCGGGGACCACAGATACGCAGTATTTT.

To note about this clone: This CDR3 is also generated by other DNA sequences in the sample. The chain joins TRBV19 to TRBJ2-3; a weak D match, TRBD2 (5 bases). Germline loops: CDR1 LNHDA, CDR2 SQIVND (reference sequence). Deletions cut 4 bases from V and 1 base from J, with 6 bases between. The CDR3 consists of 13 residues. The CDR3 coding sequence is TGTGCCAGTAGTACCGGGGGCACAGATACGCAGTATTTT. As protein: CASSTGGTDTQYF.

Here the CDR3 reads CASSLGLAGGPTDTQYF. The CDR3 DNA reads as TGTGCCAGCAGCTTGGGACTAGCGGGAGGGCCGACAGATACGCAGTATTTT. The gene calls are TRBV5-4 and TRBJ2-3, with 14 bases identical to TRBD2. The germline V gene encodes CDR1 SGHNT and CDR2 YYREEE (reference sequence). The trim removed 0 bases at V and 3 bases at J, leaving 3 bases unmatched. The CDR3 is 17 amino acids. The full variable domain, with the rest looked up from reference TRBV5-4 and TRBJ2-3, is ETGVTQSPTHLIKTRGQQVTLRCSSQSGHNTVSWYQQALGQGPQFIFQYYREEENGRGNFPPRFSGLQFPNYSSELNVNALELDDSALYLCASSLGLAGGPTDTQYFGPGTRLTVL.

J is TRBJ2-7 and V is TRBV27; tentative D call: TRBD1 (7 bases). Germline V gene data show CDR1 as MNHEY and CDR2 as SMNVEV (reference sequence). The CDR3 contains 13 residues. Trimming removed 5 bases from V and 4 bases from J, with 12 bases in between. The CDR3 loop reads CASSGPGGYEQYF. The CDR3 DNA sequence: TGTGCCAGCAGTGGGCCAGGGGGGTACGAGCAGTACTTC.

In regard to this clone: The junction and the germline gene differ at one end; a read error may be behind it. This chain joins TRBV5-1 and TRBJ2-1; D is possibly TRBD2 (5 bases). Germline-derived CDR1 and CDR2 are SGHRS and YFSETQ. The CDR3 has 13 amino acids. This chain's CDR3 is CASSLALAREQLF. In DNA form, the CDR3 reads TGCGCCAGCAGCTTGGCCCTAGCCCGTGAGCAGCTCTTC. The variable domain in full, with the rest retrieved from reference TRBV5-1 and TRBJ2-1, is KAGVTQTPRYLIKTRGQQVTLSCSPISGHRSVSWYQQTPGQGLQFLFEYFSETQRNKGNFPGRFSGRQFSNSRSEMNVSTLELGDSALYLCASSLALAREQLFGPGTRLTVL.

The J gene is TRBJ1-4, the V gene TRBV4-3, with a possible D match to TRBD1 (6 bases). CDR3 length: 18 residues. CDR1 is LGHNA and CDR2 is YSLEER in the germline V gene. V gave up 5 bases and J gave up 3 bases, with 22 bases separating them. CDR3 sequence: CASSVSSGALAANEKLFF. CDR3 bases: TGCGCCAGCAGCGTCTCCTCAGGGGCCCTGGCAGCTAATGAAAAACTGTTTTTT.

This chain uses TRBV5-6 with TRBJ1-3; 9 bases agree with TRBD1. The CDR3 totals 14 residues. CDR1 is SGHDT and CDR2 is YYEEEE in the germline V gene. The V segment lost 5 bases and the J segment 5 bases; nucleotides outside the gene matches: 5. The CDR3: CASRAQGARNTIYF. The CDR3 nucleotides read TGTGCCAGCAGGGCACAGGGGGCGCGAAACACCATATATTTT.

This chain joins TRBV5-4 and TRBJ1-3, with 7 bases fitting TRBD1. Unmatched junction bases numbered 6, after V lost 4 bases and J lost 2 bases. Looked up from germline, CDR1 is SGHNT and CDR2 is YYREEE (reference sequence). This CDR3 has 15 residues. The CDR3, as DNA: TGTGCCAGCAGCCTTAATACAGGGGCTGGAAACACCATATATTTT. Its translation: CASSLNTGAGNTIYF.

The chain uses TRBV7-8 and TRBJ2-5; D is possibly TRBD1 (6 bases). This CDR3 has 18 amino acids. CDR1 and CDR2 (germline): SGHVS, FQNEAQ. Trimming stripped 0 bases from V and 6 bases from J, with 23 bases between. The CDR3 region is CASSLAATSRGGGKTQYF. The DNA of the CDR3 is TGTGCCAGCAGCTTAGCCGCGACTTCTAGAGGGGGTGGGAAGACCCAGTACTTC.

This clone was observed a handful of times. The J gene is TRBJ1-5, the V gene TRBV4-3, with D possibly TRBD1 on 6 matching bases. In germline, CDR1 is LGHNA, CDR2 YSLEER. Trimming left V 4 bases short and J 0 bases short, with 10 bases between. The CDR3 is made up of 15 amino acids. CDR3 sequence (DNA): TGCGCCAGCAGCCGCGGACAGTCTAGCAATCAGCCCCAGCATTTT. This codes for CASSRGQSSNQPQHF.

The chain is built from TRBV7-2 and TRBJ2-7; TRBD2 agrees at 11 bases. The CDR3 runs 15 residues. The trim removed 0 bases at V and 6 bases at J, leaving 4 bases unmatched. Germline lookup yields CDR1 SGHTA and CDR2 FQGNSA. In DNA, the CDR3 is TGTGCCAGCAGCTTAGCACGACTAGCGGGGACCGAGCAGTACTTC. Encoded protein: CASSLARLAGTEQYF.

This clone was seen just once. The genes are TRBV7-9 and TRBJ2-7; TRBD1 might be the D (6 bases). The CDR3 is 12 amino acids. V lost 4 bases, J lost 6 bases, and 10 bases lay in between. The V gene's germline CDR1 is SEHNR and CDR2 FQNEAQ (reference sequence). The CDR3 bases are TGTGCCAGCAGCTCAACAGGGCCCGAGCAGTACTTC. Protein sequence: CASSSTGPEQYF.

The rearrangement links TRBV7-3 to TRBJ2-5, with TRBD2 matching over 7 bases. This CDR3 comprises 15 residues. Germline trimming cut 3 bases from V and 2 bases from J; bases unmatched to any gene: 6. Germline V CDR1 and CDR2: SGHTA, FQGTGA. CDR3 nucleotide sequence: TGTGCCAGCAGCTTTAGCGGGCACGATCAAGAGACCCAGTACTTC. Protein product: CASSFSGHDQETQYF.

The chain has TRBV5-6 and TRBJ1-2; D ambiguous. Between the trimmed V and J ends, which lost 0 bases and 5 bases, there was a span of 11 bases. Looked up from germline, CDR1 is SGHDT and CDR2 is YYEEEE. The CDR3 totals 14 residues. CDR3 DNA sequence: TGTGCCAGCAGCTTGGGTGGCAGCGCTTATGGCTACACCTTC. It is translated as CASSLGGSAYGYTF.

The chain couples TRBV5-1 to TRBJ1-3; perhaps TRBD1 as D (6 bases). V dropped 3 bases and J dropped 2 bases, with 9 bases sitting between them. Germline CDR1 and CDR2: SGHRS and YFSETQ. This CDR3 has 14 residues. The DNA for the CDR3 is TGCGCCAGCAGCTCCCGGGACACTGGAAACACCATATATTTT. Translated, it gives CASSSRDTGNTIYF.

The chain couples TRBV28 to TRBJ1-1; weak D call: TRBD1 (5 bases). The length of the CDR3 is 16 residues. The germline V gene has CDR1 MDHEN and CDR2 SYDVKM. V shed 7 bases and J shed 7 bases, with 25 bases lying between them. The CDR3 region has the DNA TGTGCCAGCAACACCCCGACCCAGGGAAGCGGGGGTGAAGCTTTCTTT. Amino acids: CASNTPTQGSGGEAFF.

The chain links TRBV7-9 to TRBJ2-5; 7 nucleotides align to TRBD1. The germline V gene encodes CDR1 SEHNR and CDR2 FQNEAQ (reference sequence). J gave up 3 bases and V 4 bases, and 8 bases lay outside the gene matches. This CDR3 region has 15 residues. The CDR3: CASSSSGTVKETQYF. The CDR3 coding sequence is TGTGCCAGCAGCTCCTCCGGGACAGTTAAAGAGACCCAGTACTTC.

This rearrangement joins TRBV6-1 to TRBJ1-1; 7 bases line up with TRBD1. Germline trimming cut 8 bases from V and 3 bases from J; bases unmatched to any gene: 3. Per germline, CDR1 MNHNS and CDR2 SASEGT. This CDR3 spans 12 amino acids. The chain's CDR3 is CASGDRYTEAFF. CDR3 bases: TGTGCCAGCGGGGACAGATACACTGAAGCTTTCTTT.